This T cell receptor beta chain came from a study of human T cells and chemical hapten exposure. Study as a whole: Upper inner arm skin measuring about 2 cm by about 2 cm received 2% DPC for sensitization. Minor volume differences among pooled libraries chiefly drove per-sample TCR yield variation. Study conclusions and caveats: TCRs above 1 in 1000 frequency stayed constant with DPC sensitization.

This clonotype was seen only a few times. Its target is unknown. Time point specified: patch test 1, 2 weeks after DPC sensitization. Specified treatment: therapeutic diphenylcyclopropenone sensitization with weekly scalp DPC. Individual cDNA molecules in this library carried unique molecular identifiers. TCRdb re-derived calls from the RACE reads in MiXCR, one entry per CDR3 protein. The sample has 80,000 to 100,000 distinct CDR3 sequences; around 7.8% are singletons. This CDR3 contains 13 residues. Trimming stripped 2 bases from V and 13 bases from J, with 15 bases between. The receptor's source is a young woman with alopecia areata. Some clones in this sample may be carry-over from other donors' samples. The chain links TRBV12-3 or TRBV12-4 to TRBJ1-5, with D hard to call. This specimen consisted of whole blood, obtained in connection with sensitization to the hapten diphenylcyclopropenone (DPC). The CDR3 coding sequence is TGTGCCAGCAGTTTACAATCCGGAGCGGGGCAGCATTTT. This gives the protein CASSLQSGAGQHF.